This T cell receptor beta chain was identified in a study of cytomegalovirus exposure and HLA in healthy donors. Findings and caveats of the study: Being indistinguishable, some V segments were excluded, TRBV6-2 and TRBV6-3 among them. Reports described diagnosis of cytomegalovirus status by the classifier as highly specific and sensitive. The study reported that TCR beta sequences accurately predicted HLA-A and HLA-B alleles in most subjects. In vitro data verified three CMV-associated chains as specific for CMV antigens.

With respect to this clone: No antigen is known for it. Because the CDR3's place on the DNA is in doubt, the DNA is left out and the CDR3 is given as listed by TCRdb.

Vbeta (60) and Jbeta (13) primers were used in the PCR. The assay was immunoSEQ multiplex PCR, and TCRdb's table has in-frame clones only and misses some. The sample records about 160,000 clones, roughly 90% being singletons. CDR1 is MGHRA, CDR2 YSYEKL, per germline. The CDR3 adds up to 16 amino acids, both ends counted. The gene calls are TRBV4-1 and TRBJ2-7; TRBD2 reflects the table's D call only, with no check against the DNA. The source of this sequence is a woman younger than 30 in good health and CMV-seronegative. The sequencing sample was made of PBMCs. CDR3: CASSQVGGGTSGRRNF.